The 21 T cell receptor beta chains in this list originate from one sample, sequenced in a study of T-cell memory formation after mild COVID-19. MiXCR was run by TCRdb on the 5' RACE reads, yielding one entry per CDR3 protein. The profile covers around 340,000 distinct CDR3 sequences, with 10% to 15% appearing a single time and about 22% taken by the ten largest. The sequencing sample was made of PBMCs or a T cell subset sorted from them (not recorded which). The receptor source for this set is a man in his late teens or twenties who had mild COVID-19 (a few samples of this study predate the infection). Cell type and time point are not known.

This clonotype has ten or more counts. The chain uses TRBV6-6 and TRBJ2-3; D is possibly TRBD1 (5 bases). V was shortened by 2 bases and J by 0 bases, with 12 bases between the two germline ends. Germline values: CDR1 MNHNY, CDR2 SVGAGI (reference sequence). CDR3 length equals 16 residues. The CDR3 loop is CASSYRGARSTDTQYF. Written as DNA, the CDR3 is TGTGCCAGCAGTTACAGGGGCGCAAGAAGCACAGATACGCAGTATTTT.

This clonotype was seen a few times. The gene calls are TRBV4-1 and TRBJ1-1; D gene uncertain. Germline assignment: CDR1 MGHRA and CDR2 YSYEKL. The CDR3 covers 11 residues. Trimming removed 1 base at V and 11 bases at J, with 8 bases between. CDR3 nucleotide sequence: TGCGCCAGCAGCCAAGGGAGGGCGGCTTTCTTT. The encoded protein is CASSQGRAAFF.

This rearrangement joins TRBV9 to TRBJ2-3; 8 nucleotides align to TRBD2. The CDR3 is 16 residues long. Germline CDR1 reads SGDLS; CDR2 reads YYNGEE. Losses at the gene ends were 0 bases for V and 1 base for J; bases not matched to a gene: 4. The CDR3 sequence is CASSVAASGRTDTQYF. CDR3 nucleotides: TGTGCCAGCAGCGTAGCAGCTAGCGGGCGCACAGATACGCAGTATTTT.

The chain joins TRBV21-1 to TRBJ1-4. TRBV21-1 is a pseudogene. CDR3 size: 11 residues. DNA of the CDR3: TGTGCCAGCAGCAAAGATGAAAAACTGTTTTTT. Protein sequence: CASSKDEKLFF.

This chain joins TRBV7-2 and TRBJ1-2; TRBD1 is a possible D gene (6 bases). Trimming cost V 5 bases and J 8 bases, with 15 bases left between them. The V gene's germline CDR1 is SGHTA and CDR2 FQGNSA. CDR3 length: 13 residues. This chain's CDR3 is CASSTNREGGYTF. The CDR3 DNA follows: TGTGCCAGCAGCACAAACAGGGAAGGCGGCTACACCTTC. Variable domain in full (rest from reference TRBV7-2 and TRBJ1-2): GAGVSQSPSNKVTEKGKDVELRCDPISGHTALYWYRQSLGQGLEFLIYFQGNSAPDKSGLPSDRFSAERTGGSVSTLTIQRTQQEDSAVYLCASSTNREGGYTFGSGTRLTVV.

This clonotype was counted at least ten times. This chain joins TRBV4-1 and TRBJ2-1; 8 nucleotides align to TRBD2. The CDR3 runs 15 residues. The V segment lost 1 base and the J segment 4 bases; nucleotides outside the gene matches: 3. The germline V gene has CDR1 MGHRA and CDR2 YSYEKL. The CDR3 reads CASSQVAGGYNEQFF. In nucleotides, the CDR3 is TGCGCCAGCAGCCAAGTTGCGGGGGGATACAATGAGCAGTTCTTC.

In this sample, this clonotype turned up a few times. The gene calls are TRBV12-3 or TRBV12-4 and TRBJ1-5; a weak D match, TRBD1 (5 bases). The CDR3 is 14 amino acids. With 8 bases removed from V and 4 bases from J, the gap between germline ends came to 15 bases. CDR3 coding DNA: TGTGCCAGCGGAGGGGTACCGGGGAATCAGCCCCAGCATTTT. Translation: CASGGVPGNQPQHF.

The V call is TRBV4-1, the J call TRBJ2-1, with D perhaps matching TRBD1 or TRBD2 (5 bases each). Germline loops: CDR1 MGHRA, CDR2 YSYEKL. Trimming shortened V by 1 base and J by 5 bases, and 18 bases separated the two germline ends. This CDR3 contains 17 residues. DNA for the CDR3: TGCGCCAGCAGCCAAGTCGATTTGGGGCTAGCTGACAATGAGCAGTTCTTC. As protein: CASSQVDLGLADNEQFF.

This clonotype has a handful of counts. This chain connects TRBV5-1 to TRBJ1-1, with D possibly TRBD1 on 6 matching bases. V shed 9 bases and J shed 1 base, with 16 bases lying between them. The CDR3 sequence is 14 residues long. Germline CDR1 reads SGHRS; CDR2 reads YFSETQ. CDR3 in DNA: TGCGCCACCGCACCAGGGGCCGGGAACACTGAAGCTTTCTTT. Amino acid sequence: CATAPGAGNTEAFF. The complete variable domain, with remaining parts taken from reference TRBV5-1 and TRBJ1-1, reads KAGVTQTPRYLIKTRGQQVTLSCSPISGHRSVSWYQQTPGQGLQFLFEYFSETQRNKGNFPGRFSGRQFSNSRSEMNVSTLELGDSALYLCATAPGAGNTEAFFGQGTRLTVV.

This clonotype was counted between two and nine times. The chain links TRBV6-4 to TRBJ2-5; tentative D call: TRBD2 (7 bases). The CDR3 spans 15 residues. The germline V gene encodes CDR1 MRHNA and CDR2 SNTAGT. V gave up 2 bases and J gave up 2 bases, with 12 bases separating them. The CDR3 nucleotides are TGTGCCAGCAGTGACCCAAAGGGGGGGCAAGAGACCCAGTACTTC. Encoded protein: CASSDPKGGQETQYF.

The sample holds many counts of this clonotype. The CDR3 DNA reads as TGCAGTGCTGGACCGCTCTGGGACAATCAGCCCCAGCATTTT. Amino acids: CSAGPLWDNQPQHF. The chain combines TRBV20-1 with TRBJ1-5, with D hard to call. V shed 5 bases and J shed 3 bases, with 14 bases lying between them. The CDR3 is 14 amino acids. In germline, CDR1 is DFQATT, CDR2 SNEGSKA (reference sequence).

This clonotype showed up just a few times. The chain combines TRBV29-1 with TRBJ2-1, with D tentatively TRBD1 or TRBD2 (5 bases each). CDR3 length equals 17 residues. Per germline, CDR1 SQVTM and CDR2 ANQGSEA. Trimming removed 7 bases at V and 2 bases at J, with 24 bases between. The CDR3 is CSASTRGSRGPYNEQFF. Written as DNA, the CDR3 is TGCAGCGCCAGTACCCGAGGGTCCCGGGGACCCTACAATGAGCAGTTCTTC.

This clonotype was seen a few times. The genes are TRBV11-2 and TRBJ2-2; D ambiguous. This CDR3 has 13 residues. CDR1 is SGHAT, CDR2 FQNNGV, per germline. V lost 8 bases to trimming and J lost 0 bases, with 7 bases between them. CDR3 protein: CASQSTNTGELFF. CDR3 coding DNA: TGTGCCAGCCAGAGTACGAACACCGGGGAGCTGTTTTTT.

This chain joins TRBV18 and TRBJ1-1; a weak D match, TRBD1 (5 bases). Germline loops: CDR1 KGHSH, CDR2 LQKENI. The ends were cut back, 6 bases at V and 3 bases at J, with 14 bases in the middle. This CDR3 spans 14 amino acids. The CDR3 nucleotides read TGTGCCAGCTCCCCGACAGTTAGAGACACTGAAGCTTTCTTT. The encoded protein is CASSPTVRDTEAFF. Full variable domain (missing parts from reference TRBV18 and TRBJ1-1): NAGVMQNPRHLVRRRGQEARLRCSPMKGHSHVYWYRQLPEEGLKFMVYLQKENIIDESGMPKERFSAEFPKEGPSILRIQQVVRGDSAAYFCASSPTVRDTEAFFGQGTRLTVV.

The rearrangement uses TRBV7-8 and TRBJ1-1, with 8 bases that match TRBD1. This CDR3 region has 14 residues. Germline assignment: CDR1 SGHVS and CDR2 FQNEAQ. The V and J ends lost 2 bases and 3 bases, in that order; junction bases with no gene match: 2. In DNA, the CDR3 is TGTGCCAGCAGCTTATCAGGGGGCTACACTGAAGCTTTCTTT. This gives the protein CASSLSGGYTEAFF.

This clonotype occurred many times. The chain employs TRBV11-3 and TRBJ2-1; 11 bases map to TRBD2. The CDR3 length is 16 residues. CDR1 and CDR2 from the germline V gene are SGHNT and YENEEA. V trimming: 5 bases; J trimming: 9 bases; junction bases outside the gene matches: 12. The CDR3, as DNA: TGTGCCAGCAGCAAGGGGCTAGCGGGGGGCATCATTGAGCAGTTCTTC. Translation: CASSKGLAGGIIEQFF.

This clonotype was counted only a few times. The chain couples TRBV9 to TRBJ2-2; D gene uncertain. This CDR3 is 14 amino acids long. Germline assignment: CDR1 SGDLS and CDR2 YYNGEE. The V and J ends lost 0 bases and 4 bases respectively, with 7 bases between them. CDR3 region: CASSVVSTTGELFF. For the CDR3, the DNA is TGTGCCAGCAGCGTAGTGTCTACCACCGGGGAGCTGTTTTTT.

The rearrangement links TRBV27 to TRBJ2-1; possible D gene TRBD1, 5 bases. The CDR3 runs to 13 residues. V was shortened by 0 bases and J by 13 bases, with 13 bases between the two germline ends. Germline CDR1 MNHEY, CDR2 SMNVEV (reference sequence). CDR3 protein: CASSLSARAGQFF. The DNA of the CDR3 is TGTGCCAGCAGTTTATCTGCCAGGGCCGGACAGTTCTTC.

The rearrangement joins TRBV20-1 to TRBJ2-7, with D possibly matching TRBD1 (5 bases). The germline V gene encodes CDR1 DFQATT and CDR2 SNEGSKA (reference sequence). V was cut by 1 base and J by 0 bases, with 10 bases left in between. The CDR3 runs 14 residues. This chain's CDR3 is CSARGQGSSYEQYV. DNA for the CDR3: TGCAGTGCTAGAGGCCAGGGTAGCTCCTACGAGCAGTACGTC.

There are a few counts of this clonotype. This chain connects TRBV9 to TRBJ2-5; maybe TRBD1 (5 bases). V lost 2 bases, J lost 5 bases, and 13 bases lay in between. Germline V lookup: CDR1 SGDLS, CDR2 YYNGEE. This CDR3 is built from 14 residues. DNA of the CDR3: TGTGCCAGCAGCGTTCAAGGGGTCGGGGAGACCCAGTACTTC. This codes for CASSVQGVGETQYF.

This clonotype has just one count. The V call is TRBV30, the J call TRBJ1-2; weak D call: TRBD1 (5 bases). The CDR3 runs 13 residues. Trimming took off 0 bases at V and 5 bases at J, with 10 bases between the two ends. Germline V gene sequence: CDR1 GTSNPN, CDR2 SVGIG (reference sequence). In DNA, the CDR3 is TGTGCCTGGAGTGTAGACAGTTCATATGGCTACACCTTC. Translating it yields CAWSVDSSYGYTF.